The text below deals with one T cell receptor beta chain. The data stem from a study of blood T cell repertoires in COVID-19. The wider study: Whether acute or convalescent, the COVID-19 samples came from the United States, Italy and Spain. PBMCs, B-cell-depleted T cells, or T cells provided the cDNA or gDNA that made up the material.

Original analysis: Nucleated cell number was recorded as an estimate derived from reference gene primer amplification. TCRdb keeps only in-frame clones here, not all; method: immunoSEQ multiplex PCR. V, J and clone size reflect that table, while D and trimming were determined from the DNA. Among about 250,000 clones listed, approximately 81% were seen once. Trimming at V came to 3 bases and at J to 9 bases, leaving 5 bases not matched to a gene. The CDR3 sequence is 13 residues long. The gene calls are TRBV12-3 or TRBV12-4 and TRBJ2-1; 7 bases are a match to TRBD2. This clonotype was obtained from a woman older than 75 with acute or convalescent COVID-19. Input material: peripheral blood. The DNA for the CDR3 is TGTGCCAGCAGTTTTATGGGGGAGGGTGAGCAGTTCTTC. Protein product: CASSFMGEGEQFF.